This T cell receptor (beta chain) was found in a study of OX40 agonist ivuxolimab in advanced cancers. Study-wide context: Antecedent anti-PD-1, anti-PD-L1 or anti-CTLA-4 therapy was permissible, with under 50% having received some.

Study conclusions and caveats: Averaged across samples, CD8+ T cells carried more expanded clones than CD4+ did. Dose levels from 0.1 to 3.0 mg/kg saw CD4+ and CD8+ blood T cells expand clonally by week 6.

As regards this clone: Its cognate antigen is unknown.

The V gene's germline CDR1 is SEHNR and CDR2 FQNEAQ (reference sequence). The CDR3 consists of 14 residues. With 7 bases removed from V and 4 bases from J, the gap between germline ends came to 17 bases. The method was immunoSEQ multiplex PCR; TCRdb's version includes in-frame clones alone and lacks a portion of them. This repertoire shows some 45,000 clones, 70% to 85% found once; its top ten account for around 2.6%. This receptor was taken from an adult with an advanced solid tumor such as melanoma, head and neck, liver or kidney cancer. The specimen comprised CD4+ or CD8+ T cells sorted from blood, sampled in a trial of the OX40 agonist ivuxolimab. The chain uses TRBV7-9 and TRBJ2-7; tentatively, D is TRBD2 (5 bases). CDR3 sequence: CASTAVGSAYEQYF. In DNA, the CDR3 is TGTGCCAGCACTGCTGTTGGGAGTGCTTACGAGCAGTACTTC.